Following are 24 T cell receptor beta chains from one sample sequenced in a study of blood T cell repertoires in COVID-19. Assay: immunoSEQ multiplex PCR; the TCRdb copy retains only in-frame clones and omits some. The profile shows around 260,000 clones, 88% of them singletons. Sample: peripheral blood. The receptors were sampled from a man between 60 and 75 years old who had recovered from COVID-19.

In DNA form, the CDR3 reads TGTGCCATCAGGGCGGCAGGGACAGATACGCAGTATTTT. This sequence encodes CAIRAAGTDTQYF. The chain combines TRBV10-3 with TRBJ2-3, with D tentatively TRBD1 (5 bases). This CDR3 spans 13 amino acids. Trimming removed 6 bases from V and 3 bases from J, with 10 bases in between. Germline CDR1 reads ENHRY; CDR2 reads SYGVKD.

The chain carries TRBV6-6 and TRBJ1-5; D gene ambiguous. The germline CDR1 and CDR2 sequences are MNHNY and SVGAGI (reference sequence). Between the trimmed V and J ends, which lost 4 bases and 7 bases, there was a span of 11 bases. This CDR3 has 13 residues. CDR3 in DNA: TGTGCCAGCAGTTCGTTGGGCGGGCAGCCCCAGCATTTT. Protein product: CASSSLGGQPQHF.

The V call is TRBV19, the J call TRBJ2-1, with TRBD2 matching 9 bases. CDR1 is LNHDA and CDR2 is SQIVND in the germline V gene (reference sequence). There are 15 residues in the CDR3. V dropped 7 bases and J dropped 6; count of bases not matched to a gene: 10. CDR3 residues: CASKGLAGIINEQFF. The DNA for the CDR3 is TGTGCCAGTAAGGGGCTAGCGGGGATAATCAATGAGCAGTTCTTC. Drawing the rest from reference TRBV19 and TRBJ2-1, the complete variable domain is DGGITQSPKYLFRKEGQNVTLSCEQNLNHDAMYWYRQDPGQGLRLIYYSQIVNDFQKGDIAEGYSVSREKKESFPLTVTSAQKNPTAFYLCASKGLAGIINEQFFGPGTRLTVL.

This clone occurred once. The CDR3: CSVVRGYGYTF. The CDR3 nucleotides read TGCAGCGTTGTAAGGGGCTATGGCTACACCTTC. The chain recombines TRBV29-1 with TRBJ1-2; a weak D match, TRBD1 (5 bases). CDR3 length: 11 residues. Germline CDR1 is SQVTM and CDR2 is ANQGSEA. V was shortened by 4 bases and J by 4 bases, with 7 bases between the two germline ends. The full variable domain, with the rest looked up from reference TRBV29-1 and TRBJ1-2, is SAVISQKPSRDICQRGTSLTIQCQVDSQVTMMFWYRQQPGQSLTLIATANQGSEATYESGFVIDKFPISRPNLTFSTLTVSNMSPEDSSIYLCSVVRGYGYTFGSGTRLTVV.

Written as DNA, the CDR3 is TGTGCCAGCAGCTTATCAGGGATAGAAAAACTGTTTTTT. It is translated as CASSLSGIEKLFF. V and J are TRBV7-2 and TRBJ1-4; TRBD1 might be the D (5 bases). Trimming removed 2 bases from V and 8 bases from J, with 9 bases in between. CDR1 is SGHTA and CDR2 is FQGNSA in the germline V gene. This CDR3 is 13 amino acids long. Full variable domain (outside the CDR3, taken from reference TRBV7-2 and TRBJ1-4): GAGVSQSPSNKVTEKGKDVELRCDPISGHTALYWYRQSLGQGLEFLIYFQGNSAPDKSGLPSDRFSAERTGGSVSTLTIQRTQQEDSAVYLCASSLSGIEKLFFGSGTQLSVL.

The chain joins TRBV18 to TRBJ2-5; 7 bases fit TRBD2. V was pared by 4 bases and J by 3 bases, with 2 bases of the junction left unmatched. CDR1 is KGHSH and CDR2 is LQKENI in the germline V gene. The CDR3 is 13 amino acids. This CDR3 is CASSLGLKETQYF. CDR3 DNA sequence: TGTGCCAGCTCACTGGGACTAAAAGAGACCCAGTACTTC.

This clone was seen once. The chain joins TRBV20-1 to TRBJ1-6; D might be TRBD1 (6 bases). Germline values: CDR1 DFQATT, CDR2 SNEGSKA (reference sequence). CDR3 length equals 13 residues. V lost 3 bases and J lost 7, with 10 bases in between. CDR3 region: CSASTQGNSPLHF. CDR3 coding DNA: TGCAGTGCTAGTACCCAGGGGAATTCACCCCTCCACTTT.

The chain uses TRBV5-1 and TRBJ1-2; TRBD1 matches 9 bases. J was trimmed by 5 bases and V by 4 bases; bases with no gene match: 9. The germline V gene encodes CDR1 SGHRS and CDR2 YFSETQ. The CDR3 sequence is 15 residues long. The DNA for the CDR3 is TGCGCCAGCAGCCATTCGGACAGGGGAAGGTATGGCTACACCTTC. Protein: CASSHSDRGRYGYTF.

This rearrangement joins TRBV9 to TRBJ2-2; 7 bases match TRBD2. Per germline, CDR1 SGDLS and CDR2 YYNGEE. After removal of 2 bases from V and 6 bases from J, the junction contained 7 bases not matched to a gene. There are 15 residues in the CDR3. CDR3 in amino acids: CASSVSGRAPGELFF. The DNA for the CDR3 is TGTGCCAGCAGCGTGAGTGGGAGGGCTCCCGGGGAGCTGTTTTTT.

The V and J genes are TRBV28 and TRBJ2-7; 7 nucleotides agree with TRBD1. J gave up 4 bases and V 4 bases, and 7 bases lay outside the gene matches. The CDR3 consists of 14 residues. CDR1 is MDHEN and CDR2 is SYDVKM in the germline V gene. This CDR3 is CASSSTGPPYEQYF. CDR3 nucleotides: TGTGCCAGCAGTTCGACAGGGCCTCCGTACGAGCAGTACTTC.

This clone was observed once. The genes are TRBV7-7 and TRBJ2-2; D not resolved. Germline values: CDR1 SSHAT, CDR2 FNYEAQ (reference sequence). The CDR3 consists of 16 residues. Trimming pared 6 bases from V and 7 bases from J, leaving 21 bases between. CDR3 amino acids: CASSPMGPDVGGELFF. DNA of the CDR3: TGTGCCAGCAGTCCTATGGGCCCCGATGTGGGCGGGGAGCTGTTTTTT.

About this clone itself: Additional DNA sequences in this sample encode the identical CDR3. V is TRBV5-1 and J is TRBJ1-1, with D tentatively TRBD1 (6 bases). This CDR3 spans 14 amino acids. The V end lost 0 bases, the J end lost 2 bases, and 8 bases lay between the germline ends. The germline gives CDR1 SGHRS, CDR2 YFSETQ. CDR3 bases: TGCGCCAGCAGCTTGGAGACAGGTAACACTGAAGCTTTCTTT. This sequence encodes CASSLETGNTEAFF.

The CDR3 bases are TGTGCCAGCAGTTTTGCAGGGTTTGGGTACGAGCAGTACTTC. Translated: CASSFAGFGYEQYF. The chain combines TRBV27 with TRBJ2-7, with a tentative D call TRBD1 (5 bases). The germline V and J ends were trimmed by 3 bases and 4 bases, with 13 bases remaining between them. From germline, CDR1 is MNHEY and CDR2 SMNVEV (reference sequence). The CDR3 totals 14 residues.

The chain links TRBV11-2 to TRBJ2-5; no definite D call. CDR1 is SGHAT and CDR2 is FQNNGV in the germline V gene. CDR3 length equals 14 residues. V lost 1 base and J 1 base, leaving 7 bases between the germline ends. CDR3 sequence reads: CASSLVRSQETQYF. The CDR3 DNA is TGTGCCAGCAGCTTAGTCCGGAGCCAAGAGACCCAGTACTTC.

Points on this clone: One end of the junction varies from germline; a read error may be responsible. The V gene is TRBV3-1 (or the pseudogene TRBV3-2), the J gene TRBJ2-5; tentative D call: TRBD2 (6 bases). The CDR3 totals 17 residues. Germline assignment: CDR1 LGHDT and CDR2 YNNKEL (reference sequence). The CDR3 here is CASSHTPGRGDQETQYF. CDR3 nucleotides: TGTGCCAGCAGCCATACCCCAGGGCGGGGCGACCAGGAGACCCAGTACTTC.

This clone was counted a few times. V usage is TRBV5-1 and J usage is TRBJ2-7; the match to TRBD2 covers 9 bases. J gave up 4 bases and V 3 bases, and 5 bases lay outside the gene matches. The CDR3 is 14 amino acids. Germline values: CDR1 SGHRS, CDR2 YFSETQ. The CDR3: CASSSGLAPYEQYF. In DNA, the CDR3 is TGCGCCAGCAGCTCGGGACTAGCTCCATACGAGCAGTACTTC.

V usage is TRBV29-1 and J usage is TRBJ1-1; D uncertain. V was cut by 1 base and J by 10 bases, with 10 bases left in between. The CDR3 is 11 amino acids. Germline V CDR1 and CDR2: SQVTM, ANQGSEA. CDR3 protein: CSVEGQYGAFF. The CDR3 coding sequence is TGCAGCGTTGAAGGACAATACGGAGCTTTCTTT.

The chain carries TRBV9 and TRBJ1-4; D might be TRBD1 (6 bases). Looked up from germline, CDR1 is SGDLS and CDR2 is YYNGEE. The CDR3 is made up of 17 amino acids. V gave up 4 bases and J gave up 3 bases, with 19 bases separating them. CDR3 residues: CASSSREGGLPNEKLFF. The CDR3 DNA is TGTGCCAGCAGCTCCCGAGAGGGGGGGCTCCCTAATGAAAAACTGTTTTTT.

The gene calls are TRBV5-6 and TRBJ2-2; tentative D call: TRBD1 (7 bases). V lost 5 bases to trimming and J lost 6 bases, with 11 bases between them. This CDR3 contains 13 residues. Germline V lookup: CDR1 SGHDT, CDR2 YYEEEE. CDR3 loop: CASREGAAGELFF. The CDR3, as DNA: TGTGCCAGCAGGGAGGGGGCGGCCGGGGAGCTGTTTTTT. The full variable domain, completed using reference TRBV5-6 and TRBJ2-2, is DAGVTQSPTHLIKTRGQQVTLRCSPKSGHDTVSWYQQALGQGPQFIFQYYEEEERQRGNFPDRFSGHQFPNYSSELNVNALLLGDSALYLCASREGAAGELFFGEGSRLTVL.

This sequence joins TRBV7-3 and TRBJ2-3, with 8 bases identical to TRBD2. In germline, CDR1 is SGHTA, CDR2 FQGTGA. V trimming: 5 bases; J trimming: 1 base; junction bases outside the gene matches: 8. The CDR3 is made up of 16 amino acids. CDR3 residues: CASSPSGGAGTDTQYF. CDR3 coding DNA: TGTGCCAGCAGCCCATCGGGGGGGGCAGGCACAGATACGCAGTATTTT.

CDR3 DNA: TGTGCCAGCAGCTTGGCTGGCGGACGTGGCGTCGGGGATGGCTACACCTTC. Protein product: CASSLAGGRGVGDGYTF. The gene calls are TRBV5-4 and TRBJ1-2, with D hard to call. V gave up 0 bases and J gave up 6 bases, with 21 bases separating them. CDR3 size: 17 residues. Germline V gene sequence: CDR1 SGHNT, CDR2 YYREEE (reference sequence).

The rearrangement links TRBV5-1 to TRBJ1-4; possible D gene TRBD1, 5 bases. The CDR3 spans 16 residues. Germline V gene sequence: CDR1 SGHRS, CDR2 YFSETQ. V lost 1 base and J 4 bases, leaving 14 bases between the germline ends. The CDR3 coding sequence is TGCGCCAGCAGCTTGACCCCCACCGGGGGTAATGAAAAACTGTTTTTT. Its protein product is CASSLTPTGGNEKLFF.

V usage is TRBV6-6 and J usage is TRBJ1-4; D is undetermined. CDR1 MNHNY and CDR2 SVGAGI come from the germline V gene (reference sequence). The CDR3 sequence is 14 residues long. V was shortened by 6 bases and J by 5 bases, with 13 bases between the two germline ends. In nucleotides, the CDR3 is TGTGCCAGCAGCCTTTATGGACTCAATGAAAAACTGTTTTTT. Encoded protein: CASSLYGLNEKLFF.

This clone was seen only once. The chain uses TRBV19 and TRBJ1-1; 8 positions match TRBD1. Trimming at V came to 8 bases and at J to 8 bases, leaving 13 bases not matched to a gene. Looked up from germline, CDR1 is LNHDA and CDR2 is SQIVND (reference sequence). The CDR3 is 14 amino acids. The chain's CDR3 is CASSAPDRGREAFF. The CDR3 region has the DNA TGTGCCAGTTCGGCGCCCGACAGGGGAAGAGAAGCTTTCTTT.